This is a list of T cell receptor beta chains from one sample in a study of blood T cell repertoires in COVID-19. The assay was immunoSEQ multiplex PCR, and TCRdb's table has in-frame clones only and misses some. The sample shows about 280,000 clones, less than 90% of them seen only once. The sequenced sample consisted of peripheral blood. All receptors derive from a woman aged 70 to 79 with COVID-19, enrolled during active disease. CDR3s include the opening cysteine and the closing phenylalanine or tryptophan. The D gene is left open where the match is weak. The size of a clone is reported for some rows only, either as once, few or many, or as a class for expanded clones.

CDR3: CASSTRQVSFTEAFF; DNA: TGTGCCAGCAGCACAAGACAGGTTTCTTTCACTGAAGCTTTCTTT; D: NA; J: TRBJ1-1; size: few; V: TRBV7-9
CDR3: CASSFRLAGGTDTQYF; DNA: TGTGCCAGCAGCTTTCGACTAGCGGGGGGCACAGATACGCAGTATTTT; D: TRBD2; J: TRBJ2-3; size: NA; V: TRBV5-6
CDR3: CAWKLTGPNQPQHF; DNA: TGTGCCTGGAAGCTGACAGGCCCCAATCAGCCCCAGCATTTT; D: NA; J: TRBJ1-5; size: NA; V: TRBV30
CDR3: CATSDSTNEKLFF; DNA: TGTGCCACCAGTGATTCGACTAATGAAAAACTGTTTTTT; D: NA; J: TRBJ1-4; size: NA; V: TRBV24-1
CDR3: CASSETGGALHF; DNA: TGTGCCAGCAGTGAAACCGGAGGAGCCCTCCACTTT; D: NA; J: TRBJ1-6; size: NA; V: TRBV6-1
CDR3: CASSELGRVNQPQHF; DNA: TGTGCCAGCAGTGAACTCGGCAGGGTCAATCAGCCCCAGCATTTT; D: NA; J: TRBJ1-5; size: NA; V: TRBV6-1
CDR3: CASSIMTGNTEAFF; DNA: TGTGCCAGCAGCATAATGACAGGGAACACTGAAGCTTTCTTT; D: NA; J: TRBJ1-1; size: NA; V: TRBV5-8
CDR3: CASRIQGSTEAFF; DNA: TGTGCCAGCAGGATACAGGGCTCCACTGAAGCTTTCTTT; D: NA; J: TRBJ1-1; size: NA; V: TRBV2
CDR3: CASSPPGAQQPQHF; DNA: TGTGCCAGCTCACCACCAGGGGCGCAGCAGCCCCAGCATTTT; D: NA; J: TRBJ1-5; size: NA; V: TRBV18
CDR3: CASSLETGGTGANVLTF; DNA: TGTGCCAGCAGCTTGGAGACAGGGGGTACTGGGGCCAACGTCCTGACTTTC; D: TRBD1; J: TRBJ2-6; size: NA; V: TRBV5-6
CDR3: CASSNSGAPHEQYF; DNA: TGTGCCAGCAGTAACAGCGGGGCCCCCCACGAGCAGTACTTC; D: TRBD2; J: TRBJ2-7; size: NA; V: TRBV28
CDR3: CASSLGGGGANVLTF; DNA: TGCGCCAGCAGCTTAGGGGGCGGTGGGGCCAACGTCCTGACTTTC; D: TRBD1; J: TRBJ2-6; size: NA; V: TRBV5-1
CDR3: CASSLRGEAGELFF; DNA: TGTGCCAGCAGCCTACGGGGGGAAGCCGGGGAGCTGTTTTTT; D: TRBD2; J: TRBJ2-2; size: few; V: TRBV6-6
CDR3: CAIRAGTSGGDPYNEQFF; DNA: TGTGCCATCAGGGCCGGGACTAGCGGGGGGGACCCCTACAATGAGCAGTTCTTC; D: TRBD2; J: TRBJ2-1; size: NA; V: TRBV10-3
CDR3: CASSEQGSYKNIQYF; DNA: TGTGCCAGCAGTGAACAGGGGTCGTACAAAAACATTCAGTACTTC; D: NA; J: TRBJ2-4; size: NA; V: TRBV6-1
CDR3: CASGRLGLGPLKEQFF; DNA: TGTGCCAGTGGACGACTAGGGCTGGGACCCCTAAAGGAGCAGTTCTTC; D: NA; J: TRBJ2-1; size: NA; V: TRBV19
CDR3: CASSQEHSNEKLFF; DNA: TGTGCCAGCAGCCAAGAGCACTCTAATGAAAAACTGTTTTTT; D: NA; J: TRBJ1-4; size: NA; V: TRBV3-1/TRBV3-2
CDR3: CASSLRLAGGPNSYNEQFF; DNA: TGTGCCAGCTCACTACGACTAGCGGGGGGGCCGAATTCATACAATGAGCAGTTCTTC; D: TRBD2; J: TRBJ2-1; size: NA; V: TRBV18
CDR3: CASSLAQGSDSYTF; DNA: TGCGCCAGCAGCTTGGCACAGGGCTCCGACAGCTACACCTTC; D: NA; J: TRBJ1-2; size: NA; V: TRBV5-1
CDR3: CASSRHPQGAYEQYF; DNA: TGTGCCAGCAGCCGTCACCCCCAGGGCGCCTACGAGCAGTACTTC; D: NA; J: TRBJ2-7; size: NA; V: TRBV7-8
CDR3: CATSDYAGDGDTQYF; DNA: TGTGCCACCAGTGATTATGCGGGGGATGGGGATACGCAGTATTTT; D: TRBD2; J: TRBJ2-3; size: NA; V: TRBV24-1
CDR3: CASSEVVGMTGWGEQYF; DNA: TGTGCCAGCAGTGAAGTCGTAGGGATGACAGGGTGGGGCGAGCAGTACTTC; D: TRBD1; J: TRBJ2-7; size: NA; V: TRBV6-1
CDR3: CSASVFRSYHEQYF; DNA: TGCAGTGCTAGTGTGTTCCGGAGTTACCACGAGCAGTACTTC; D: NA; J: TRBJ2-7; size: NA; V: TRBV20-1
CDR3: CASSGKEALKPQHF; DNA: TGTGCCAGCAGTGGGAAGGAGGCCTTGAAGCCCCAGCATTTT; D: NA; J: TRBJ1-5; size: NA; V: TRBV2
CDR3: CASSPHTDTQYF; DNA: TGTGCCAGCAGCCCACACACAGATACGCAGTATTTT; D: NA; J: TRBJ2-3; size: NA; V: TRBV27
CDR3: CASSLQESNSPLHF; DNA: TGCGCCAGCAGCCTCCAGGAATCGAATTCACCCCTCCACTTT; D: NA; J: TRBJ1-6; size: once; V: TRBV4-3
CDR3: CASRGEGGADTQYF; DNA: TGTGCCAGCAGGGGCGAGGGGGGGGCAGATACGCAGTATTTT; D: NA; J: TRBJ2-3; size: NA; V: TRBV3-1/TRBV3-2
CDR3: CASSPPPGGRGNYGYTF; DNA: TGTGCCAGCAGCCCCCCCCCAGGGGGCCGAGGCAACTATGGCTACACCTTC; D: TRBD1; J: TRBJ1-2; size: NA; V: TRBV9
CDR3: CASSLQGLAYNEQFF; DNA: TGTGCCAGCAGTTTACAGGGACTAGCCTACAATGAGCAGTTCTTC; D: TRBD2; J: TRBJ2-1; size: NA; V: TRBV27
CDR3: CASSWTGTSYEQYF; DNA: TGTGCCAGCAGTTGGACAGGGACTTCCTACGAGCAGTACTTC; D: TRBD1; J: TRBJ2-7; size: NA; V: TRBV27
CDR3: CASSAGGTGVYNEKLFF; DNA: TGTGCCAGCAGCGCGGGAGGGACAGGGGTCTATAATGAAAAACTGTTTTTT; D: TRBD1; J: TRBJ1-4; size: NA; V: TRBV9
CDR3: CASSSREGRSYGYTF; DNA: TGCGCCAGCAGCTCCCGGGAGGGTAGGAGCTATGGCTACACCTTC; D: NA; J: TRBJ1-2; size: NA; V: TRBV5-1
CDR3: CASGQPGGAFRTEAFF; DNA: TGTGCTAGTGGCCAGCCGGGGGGCGCGTTTCGCACTGAAGCTTTCTTT; D: NA; J: TRBJ1-1; size: NA; V: TRBV12-5
CDR3: CASSEVSMRVMADTQYF; DNA: TGTGCCAGCAGTGAAGTGTCGATGAGGGTAATGGCAGATACGCAGTATTTT; D: NA; J: TRBJ2-3; size: NA; V: TRBV6-1
CDR3: CASSETTGGPLLGDTQYF; DNA: TGCGCCAGCAGTGAGACTACGGGGGGGCCACTCTTGGGAGATACGCAGTATTTT; D: TRBD2; J: TRBJ2-3; size: NA; V: TRBV10-2
CDR3: CASSLQGVEQYF; DNA: TGTGCCAGCAGCCTACAGGGCGTCGAGCAGTACTTC; D: NA; J: TRBJ2-7; size: NA; V: TRBV7-6
CDR3: CASSRQGATNEKLFF; DNA: TGTGCCAGCAGCAGACAGGGGGCAACTAATGAAAAACTGTTTTTT; D: TRBD1; J: TRBJ1-4; size: NA; V: TRBV7-2
CDR3: CASSASTGTEAFF; DNA: TGTGCCAGCAGTGCGTCGACGGGCACTGAAGCTTTCTTT; D: NA; J: TRBJ1-1; size: NA; V: TRBV27